A single sample is the source of the 18 T cell receptor beta chains below, sequenced in a study of shared clonotypes between healthy human individuals. Generated by immunoSEQ multiplex PCR, the TCRdb table keeps only in-frame clones and is missing some. The sample records roughly 490,000 clones, about 79% being singletons. The sample comprised PBMCs. These receptors all stem from a woman aged 40-49 years in good health. Some clones in this sample may be carry-over from other donors' samples.

To note about this clone: A read error is the likely source, as a far larger clone sits one nucleotide away. The V and J genes are TRBV30 and TRBJ2-2; the D call may be TRBD1 or TRBD2 (5 bases each). The CDR3 spans 14 residues. Germline V gives CDR1 GTSNPN, CDR2 SVGIG (reference sequence). The CDR3 spells CAWSRGYGTGKLFF. In nucleotides, the CDR3 is TGTGCCTGGAGTAGGGGATATGGGACCGGGAAGCTGTTTTTT.

This clone has just a few counts. The J gene is TRBJ2-5, the V gene TRBV27; TRBD1 is a possible D gene (6 bases). From germline, CDR1 is MNHEY and CDR2 SMNVEV (reference sequence). V lost 6 bases and J lost 4, with 15 bases in between. The CDR3 contains 14 residues. CDR3 DNA sequence: TGTGCCAGCAGCCCCGGACAGAATGGAGAGACCCAGTACTTC. Its translation: CASSPGQNGETQYF.

CDR3 sequence (DNA): TGTGCCTGGACCCCCACCGGGGACATAGGAACCTACGAGCAGTACTTC. Protein product: CAWTPTGDIGTYEQYF. V is TRBV30 and J is TRBJ2-5; D is perhaps TRBD1 (6 bases). Gene TRBJ2-7 matches the end of the DNA better, so the J call may be wrong. The germline V gene has CDR1 GTSNPN and CDR2 SVGIG (reference sequence). The CDR3 consists of 16 residues.

In this sample, this clone turned up once. V usage is TRBV11-2 and J usage is TRBJ2-7; D is possibly TRBD1 or TRBD2 (7 bases each). This CDR3 comprises 15 residues. Trimming removed 5 bases at V and 1 base at J, with 15 bases between. CDR1 and CDR2 from the germline V gene are SGHAT and FQNNGV. CDR3 sequence: CASSRYRGGSYEQYF. The CDR3 DNA reads as TGTGCCAGCAGCCGGTACAGGGGAGGGTCCTACGAGCAGTACTTC.

The chain recombines TRBV29-1 with TRBJ1-2; TRBD1 might be the D (6 bases). Trimming left V 5 bases short and J 2 bases short, with 33 bases between. This CDR3 contains 20 residues. CDR1 is SQVTM, CDR2 ANQGSEA, per germline. The CDR3 nucleotides are TGCAGCGTTCTTCCGTTCCCCCTTTTCTTGGCTCAGGGGATAAACTATGGCTACACCTTC. Residues: CSVLPFPLFLAQGINYGYTF.

V gene TRBV10-3 combines with J gene TRBJ1-2, with a tentative D call TRBD1 (6 bases). This CDR3 has 13 residues. CDR1 is ENHRY, CDR2 SYGVKD, per germline. Trimming cost V 8 bases and J 7 bases, with 17 bases left between them. CDR3 nucleotides: TGTGCCATCCGAGGTAAAACAGGGAGTGGCTACACCTTC. It encodes CAIRGKTGSGYTF.

The chain carries TRBV7-2 and TRBJ2-7, with D hard to call. CDR3 size: 12 residues. With 4 bases removed from V and 4 bases from J, the gap between germline ends came to 8 bases. The germline CDR1 and CDR2 sequences are SGHTA and FQGNSA. Written as DNA, the CDR3 is TGTGCCAGCAGCTCCCTATTATACGAGCAGTACTTC. It encodes CASSSLLYEQYF.

The table lists this clone with a few counts. J is TRBJ1-2 and V is TRBV11-2; D not certain. The V gene lost 5 bases and the J gene lost 4 bases, with 17 bases spanning the gap. Germline V gene data show CDR1 as SGHAT and CDR2 as FQNNGV. CDR3 length: 15 residues. CDR3 nucleotides: TGTGCCAGCAGCCTGGTGGGTGTGCCTGGCTATGGCTACACCTTC. It specifies CASSLVGVPGYGYTF.

This chain links TRBV5-1 with TRBJ2-3; 8 bases agree with TRBD2. Looked up from germline, CDR1 is SGHRS and CDR2 is YFSETQ. V lost 0 bases, J lost 2 bases, and 5 bases stayed unmatched. The CDR3 runs to 16 residues. CDR3 DNA sequence: TGCGCCAGCAGCTTGGAAGGAGCGGGAGACACAGATACGCAGTATTTT. It translates to CASSLEGAGDTDTQYF.

The rearrangement links TRBV28 to TRBJ1-1; no clear D. Germline V gene lookup returns CDR1 MDHEN and CDR2 SYDVKM. CDR3 length: 13 residues. V lost 7 bases to trimming and J lost 0 bases, with 9 bases between them. The CDR3 DNA reads TGTGCCAGCACTGCGTGGGTGAACACTGAAGCTTTCTTT. Translating gives CASTAWVNTEAFF. Full variable domain (remainder filled in from reference TRBV28 and TRBJ1-1): DVKVTQSSRYLVKRTGEKVFLECVQDMDHENMFWYRQDPGLGLRLIYFSYDVKMKEKGDIPEGYSVSREKKERFSLILESASTNQTSMYLCASTAWVNTEAFFGQGTRLTVV.

The J gene is TRBJ1-1, the V gene TRBV5-6; no clear D. V lost 0 bases and J 11 bases, leaving 11 bases between the germline ends. This CDR3 contains 12 residues. Germline assignment: CDR1 SGHDT and CDR2 YYEEEE. For the CDR3, the DNA is TGTGCCAGCAGCTTGGGAGGGTTTAGGGCTTTCTTT. Its protein product is CASSLGGFRAFF.

The chain joins TRBV7-3 to TRBJ2-1; D is unclear. Looked up from germline, CDR1 is SGHTA and CDR2 is FQGTGA. The CDR3 contains 13 residues. The V end lost 4 bases, the J end lost 3 bases, and 7 bases lay between the germline ends. The CDR3 here is CASSSTLYNEQFF. CDR3 bases: TGTGCCAGCAGCTCTACTCTCTACAATGAGCAGTTCTTC.

The V call is TRBV4-1, the J call TRBJ2-7; D not certain. The CDR3 extends over 14 amino acids. The V end lost 2 bases, the J end lost 2 bases, and 10 bases lay between the germline ends. Per the germline V gene, CDR1 is MGHRA and CDR2 is YSYEKL. The CDR3 DNA sequence: TGCGCCAGCAGCCAAACACTGCGCACCTACGAGCAGTACTTC. Its translation is CASSQTLRTYEQYF.

The chain is built from TRBV28 and TRBJ2-7; D is ambiguous. In germline, CDR1 is MDHEN, CDR2 SYDVKM. The CDR3 runs 14 residues. Trimming left V 6 bases short and J 2 bases short, with 14 bases between. The DNA of the CDR3 is TGTGCCAGCAGCTTGGTTGCCCCAGCCTACGAGCAGTACTTC. Protein: CASSLVAPAYEQYF.

The table lists this clone with a few counts. The rearrangement uses TRBV5-1 and TRBJ2-5; 7 bases map to TRBD2. J was trimmed by 3 bases and V by 4 bases; bases with no gene match: 9. The CDR3 runs 15 residues. Germline values: CDR1 SGHRS, CDR2 YFSETQ. CDR3 in DNA: TGCGCCAGCAGCCAGGGAGGGACCCGCGAAGAGACCCAGTACTTC. Protein: CASSQGGTREETQYF.

In this sample, this clone turned up once. The V gene is TRBV28, the J gene TRBJ2-7, with D possibly matching TRBD1 (5 bases). The CDR3 runs to 12 residues. CDR1 MDHEN and CDR2 SYDVKM come from the germline V gene. V was cut by 8 bases and J by 3 bases, with 11 bases left in between. The CDR3 is CASWTYYYEQYF. The CDR3 bases are TGTGCCAGCTGGACATACTACTACGAGCAGTACTTC.

The chain uses TRBV5-1 and TRBJ2-4, with D perhaps TRBD2 (6 bases). This CDR3 region has 16 residues. The germline gives CDR1 SGHRS, CDR2 YFSETQ. Trimming cost V 3 bases and J 8 bases, with 21 bases left between them. The CDR3 sequence is CASSWRDTSQSDIQYF. Here the CDR3 DNA reads TGCGCCAGCAGCTGGAGAGATACTAGCCAAAGTGACATTCAGTACTTC.

This clone was detected once. The rearrangement uses TRBV14 and TRBJ2-3; a possible D gene is TRBD1 (5 bases). There are 15 residues in the CDR3. Germline-derived CDR1 and CDR2 are SGHDN and FVKESK. V lost 3 bases, J lost 2 bases, and 12 bases lay in between. DNA for the CDR3: TGTGCCAGCAGCCAGGGGCGGACCTACACAGATACGCAGTATTTT. Amino acids: CASSQGRTYTDTQYF.